This T cell receptor (beta chain) was identified in a study of T cell responses to AZD1222 COVID-19 vaccine. Notes on the study in general: At baseline, just a handful of AZD1222 recipients tested seropositive. Spike-specific TCR breadth and depth went up after people got two AZD1222 doses. Nearly half of spike-specific TCRs reportedly target variant regions that are unmutated in the B.1.351 and B.1.1.7 variants. Females outnumbered males among donors, who were mostly white British; clonal diversity was possibly underestimated.

CDR3 size: 14 residues. V lost 7 bases to trimming and J lost 2 bases, with 15 bases between them. Looked up from germline, CDR1 is ENHRY and CDR2 is SYGVKD. In the case of this clone: What it recognizes is unknown.

The assay was immunoSEQ multiplex PCR, and TCRdb's table has in-frame clones only and misses some. Of 55,000 to 90,000 clones listed, around 83% are singletons. V is TRBV10-3 and J is TRBJ2-7; D might be TRBD1 or TRBD2, each matching 6 bases. The receptor was isolated from an adult in good health. This sample comprised peripheral blood, obtained on day 0 of AZD1222 vaccination. CDR3 residues: CAITAGQNTYEQYF. DNA of the CDR3: TGTGCCATCACCGCGGGACAAAATACCTACGAGCAGTACTTC.